This TCR beta chain was obtained from a study of shared clonotypes between healthy human individuals. Around 290 ng DNA, roughly 28,000 T cell genomes, went into unsorted PBMC replicate PCRs. TCRdb keeps only in-frame clones here, not all; method: immunoSEQ multiplex PCR. The sample lists 500,000 to 650,000 clones; around three quarters were seen once. Trimming removed 5 bases at V and 0 bases at J, with 16 bases between. Germline V CDR1 and CDR2: SQVTM, ANQGSEA. The CDR3 length is 16 residues. It was approximately 100 million PBMCs that unsorted samples used for genomic DNA. This receptor was identified in a woman in her forties in good health. Some clones in this sample may be carry-over from other donors' samples. The J gene is TRBJ1-4, the V gene TRBV29-1; no definite D call. Sequences were obtained from PBMCs. DNA of the CDR3: TGCAGCGTTTTCCTTTTGGACGGTGCAACTAATGAAAAACTGTTTTTT. Translated, it gives CSVFLLDGATNEKLFF.